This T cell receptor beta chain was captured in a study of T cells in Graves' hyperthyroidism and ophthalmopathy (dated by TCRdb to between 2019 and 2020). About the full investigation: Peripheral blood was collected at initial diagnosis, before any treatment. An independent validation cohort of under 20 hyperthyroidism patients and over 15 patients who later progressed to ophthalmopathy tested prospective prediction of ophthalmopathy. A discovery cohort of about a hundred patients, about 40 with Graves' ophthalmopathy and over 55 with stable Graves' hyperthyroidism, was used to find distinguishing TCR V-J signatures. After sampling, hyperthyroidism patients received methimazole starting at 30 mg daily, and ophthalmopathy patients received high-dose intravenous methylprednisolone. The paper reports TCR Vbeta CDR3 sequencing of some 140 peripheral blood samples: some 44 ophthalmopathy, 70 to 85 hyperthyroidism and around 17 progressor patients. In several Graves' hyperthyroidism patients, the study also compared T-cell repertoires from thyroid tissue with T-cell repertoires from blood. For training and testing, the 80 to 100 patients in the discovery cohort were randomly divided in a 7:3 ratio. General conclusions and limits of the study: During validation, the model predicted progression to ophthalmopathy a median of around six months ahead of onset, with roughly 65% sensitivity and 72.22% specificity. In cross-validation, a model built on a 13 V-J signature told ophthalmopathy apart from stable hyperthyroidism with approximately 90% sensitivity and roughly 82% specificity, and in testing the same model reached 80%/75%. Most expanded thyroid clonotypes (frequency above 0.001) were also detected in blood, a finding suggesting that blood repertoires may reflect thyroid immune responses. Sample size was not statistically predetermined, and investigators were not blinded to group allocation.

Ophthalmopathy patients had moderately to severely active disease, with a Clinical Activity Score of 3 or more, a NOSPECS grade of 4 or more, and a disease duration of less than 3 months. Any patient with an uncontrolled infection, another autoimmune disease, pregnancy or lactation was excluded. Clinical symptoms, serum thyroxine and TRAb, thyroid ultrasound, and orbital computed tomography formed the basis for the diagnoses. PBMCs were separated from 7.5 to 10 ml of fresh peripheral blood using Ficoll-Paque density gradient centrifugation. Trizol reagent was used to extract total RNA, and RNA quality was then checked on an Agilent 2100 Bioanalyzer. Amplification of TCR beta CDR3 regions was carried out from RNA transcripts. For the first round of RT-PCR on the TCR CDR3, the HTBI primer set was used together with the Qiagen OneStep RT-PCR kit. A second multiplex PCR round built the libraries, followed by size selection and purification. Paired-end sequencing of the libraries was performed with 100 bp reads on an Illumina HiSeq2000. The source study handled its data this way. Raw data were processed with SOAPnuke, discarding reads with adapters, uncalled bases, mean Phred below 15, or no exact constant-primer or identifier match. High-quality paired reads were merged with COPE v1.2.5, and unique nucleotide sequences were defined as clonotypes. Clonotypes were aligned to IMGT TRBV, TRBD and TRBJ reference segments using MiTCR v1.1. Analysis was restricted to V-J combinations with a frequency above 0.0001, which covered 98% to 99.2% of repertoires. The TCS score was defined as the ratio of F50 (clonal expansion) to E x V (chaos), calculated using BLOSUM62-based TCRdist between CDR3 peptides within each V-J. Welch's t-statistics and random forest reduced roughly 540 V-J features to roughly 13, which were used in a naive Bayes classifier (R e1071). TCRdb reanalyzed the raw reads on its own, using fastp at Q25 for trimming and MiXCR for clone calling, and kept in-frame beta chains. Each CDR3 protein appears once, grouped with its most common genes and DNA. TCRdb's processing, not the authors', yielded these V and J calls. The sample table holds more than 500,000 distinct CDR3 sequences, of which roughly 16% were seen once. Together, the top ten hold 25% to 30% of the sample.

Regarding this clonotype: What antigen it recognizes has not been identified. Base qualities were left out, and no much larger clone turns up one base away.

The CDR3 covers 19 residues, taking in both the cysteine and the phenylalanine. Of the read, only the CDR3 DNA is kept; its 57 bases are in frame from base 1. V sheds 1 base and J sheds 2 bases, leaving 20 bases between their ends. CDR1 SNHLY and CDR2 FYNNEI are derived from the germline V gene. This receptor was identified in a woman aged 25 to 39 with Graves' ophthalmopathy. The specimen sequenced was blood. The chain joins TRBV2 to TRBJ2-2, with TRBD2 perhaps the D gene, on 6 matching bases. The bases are TGTGCCAGCAGTGAAGGTAGAATAGCGGAGAAAATTAACACCGGGGAGCTGTTTTTT. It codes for CASSEGRIAEKINTGELFF.